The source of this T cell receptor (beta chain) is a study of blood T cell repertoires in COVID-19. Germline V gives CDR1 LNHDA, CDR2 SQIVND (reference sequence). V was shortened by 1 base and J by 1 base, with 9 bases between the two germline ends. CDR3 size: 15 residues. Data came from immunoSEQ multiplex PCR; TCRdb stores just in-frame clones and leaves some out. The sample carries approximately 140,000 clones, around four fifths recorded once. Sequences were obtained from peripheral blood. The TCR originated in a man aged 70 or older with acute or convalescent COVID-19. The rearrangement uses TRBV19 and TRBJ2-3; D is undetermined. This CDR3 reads CASSIGPQGTDTQYF. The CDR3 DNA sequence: TGTGCCAGTAGTATAGGTCCCCAGGGCACAGATACGCAGTATTTT.